This TCR beta chain was captured by sequencing in a study of neoadjuvant anti-PD-1 for oral cavity cancer. Study details: Patients without progression received a fourth nivolumab dose around day 43, then surgical resection on days 50-56.

V lost 5 bases and J lost 2; bases outside the gene matches: 2. The CDR3 runs to 14 residues. From germline, CDR1 is SGHAT and CDR2 FQNNGV. Data came from immunoSEQ multiplex PCR; TCRdb stores just in-frame clones and leaves some out. The sample has around 7,200 clones, 48% seen once. Patients were newly diagnosed with stage II-IVA oral cavity squamous cell carcinoma without prior systemic or radiation treatment. The patients had HPV-negative, locally advanced oral cavity squamous cell carcinoma. The sequenced sample was tumor tissue, obtained before nivolumab (anti-PD-1) treatment. This clonotype was sampled from a person between 40 and 85 years old with oral cavity squamous cell carcinoma. This chain joins TRBV11-2 and TRBJ1-3; TRBD1 agrees at 8 bases. This chain's CDR3 is CASSMTGAGNTIYF. As DNA, the CDR3 is TGTGCCAGCAGCATGACAGGGGCTGGAAACACCATATATTTT.